The following is a TCR beta chain sequence with its context. Its antigen is unknown. The CDR3 is 17 residues long. V was trimmed by 2 bases and J by 0 bases, leaving 13 bases between them. Germline CDR1 ENHRY, CDR2 SYGVKD. This sample is drawn from a study of T-cell reconstitution after alpha-beta-depleted transplantation in children. The study, taken as a whole, reports: In some patients, recipient T cells and intrathymic progenitors surviving conditioning explained high day-60 diversity. T-cell numbers and diversity one year post-transplant derived largely from freshly generated T cells. The origin of alpha-beta T cells about two months after transplant was reportedly several hundred expanded graft clones.

Unique molecular identifiers were used to barcode this TCRbeta library. TCRdb reanalysed the PCR reads using MiXCR and keeps one entry per CDR3 protein. In the table there are 800,000 to 1,000,000 distinct CDR3 sequences, about 26% of which are singletons. The chain carries TRBV10-3 and TRBJ2-2; D possibly corresponds to TRBD2 (6 bases). The origin of this receptor is a boy under three years old who had a stem cell transplant for SCID, so the T cells may come from the graft donor. The sequenced sample was PBMCs, mostly from graft donor cells, obtained 360 days after TCRalphabeta/CD19-depleted stem cell transplant. In DNA, the CDR3 is TGTGCCATCAGTGAGGATATGGGGAGGACGAACACCGGGGAGCTGTTTTTT. Translated: CAISEDMGRTNTGELFF.